This T cell receptor (beta chain) is from a study of control samples from healthy donors and cancer patients. Only in-frame clones appear in the TCRdb table, and some are missing; sequencing was by immunoSEQ multiplex PCR. The sample lists a few thousand clones; roughly 74% were seen once. Germline V lookup: CDR1 MDHEN, CDR2 SYDVKM. The V gene end was trimmed by 5 bases and the J gene end by 7 bases; junction bases not matched to a gene: 5. The CDR3 has 13 amino acids. The receptor comes from a male donor with melanoma. Source material: formalin-fixed, paraffin-embedded tissue. The chain carries TRBV28 and TRBJ2-5, with 9 bases identical to TRBD1. CDR3 nucleotide sequence: TGTGCCAGCAGTCGGACAGGGGATGGGACCCAGTACTTC. Its protein is CASSRTGDGTQYF.